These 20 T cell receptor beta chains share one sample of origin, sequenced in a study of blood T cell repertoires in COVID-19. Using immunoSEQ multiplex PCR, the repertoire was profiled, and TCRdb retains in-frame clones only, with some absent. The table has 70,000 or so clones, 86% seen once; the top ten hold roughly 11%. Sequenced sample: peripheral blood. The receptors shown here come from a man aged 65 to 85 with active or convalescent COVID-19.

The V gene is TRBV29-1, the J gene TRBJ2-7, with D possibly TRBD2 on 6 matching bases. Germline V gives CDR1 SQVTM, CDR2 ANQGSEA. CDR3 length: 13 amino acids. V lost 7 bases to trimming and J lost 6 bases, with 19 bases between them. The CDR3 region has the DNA TGCAGCGCGAAGGTGGGTGGGGGGTCCGAGCAGTACTTC. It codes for CSAKVGGGSEQYF.

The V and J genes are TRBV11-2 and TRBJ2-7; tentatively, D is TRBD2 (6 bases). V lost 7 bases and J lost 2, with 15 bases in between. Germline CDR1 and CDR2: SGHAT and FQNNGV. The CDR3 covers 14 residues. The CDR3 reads CASTRGREAYEQYF. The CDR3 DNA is TGTGCCAGCACCCGTGGCAGGGAGGCCTACGAGCAGTACTTC.

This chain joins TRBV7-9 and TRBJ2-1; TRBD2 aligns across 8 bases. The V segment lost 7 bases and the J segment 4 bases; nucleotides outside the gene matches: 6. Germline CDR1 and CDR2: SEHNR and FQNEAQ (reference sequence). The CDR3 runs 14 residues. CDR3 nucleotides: TGTGCCAGCACCATAGCGGGGCCATACAATGAGCAGTTCTTC. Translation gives CASTIAGPYNEQFF.

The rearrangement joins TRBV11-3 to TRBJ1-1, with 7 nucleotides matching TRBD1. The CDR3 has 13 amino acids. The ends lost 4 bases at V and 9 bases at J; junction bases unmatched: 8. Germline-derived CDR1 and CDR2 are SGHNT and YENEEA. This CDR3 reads CASSSTGMGKAFF. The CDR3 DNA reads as TGTGCCAGCAGCTCGACAGGGATGGGGAAAGCTTTCTTT.

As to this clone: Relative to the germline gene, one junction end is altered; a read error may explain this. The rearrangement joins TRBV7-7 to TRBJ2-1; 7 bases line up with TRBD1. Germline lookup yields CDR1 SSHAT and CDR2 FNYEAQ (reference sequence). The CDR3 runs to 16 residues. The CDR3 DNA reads TGTGCTAGCAGCCCCCTCGGGACAGCATCCTACAATGAGCAGTTCTTC. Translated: CASSPLGTASYNEQFF.

The DNA of the CDR3 is TGTGCCAGCAGTTTGGAGGGGGCGACTCAGCCCCAGCATTTT. Its protein product is CASSLEGATQPQHF. V gene TRBV28 combines with J gene TRBJ1-5, with 7 bases identical to TRBD1. J lost 6 bases, V lost 3 bases, and 5 bases had no gene match. This CDR3 is built from 14 residues. Germline CDR1 is MDHEN and CDR2 is SYDVKM.

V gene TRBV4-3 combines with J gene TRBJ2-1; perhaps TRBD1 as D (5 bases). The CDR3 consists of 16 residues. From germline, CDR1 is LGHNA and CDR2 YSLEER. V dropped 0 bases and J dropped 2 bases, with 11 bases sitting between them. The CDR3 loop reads CASSQESQGPYNEQFF. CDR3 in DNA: TGCGCCAGCAGCCAAGAAAGCCAGGGCCCCTACAATGAGCAGTTCTTC.

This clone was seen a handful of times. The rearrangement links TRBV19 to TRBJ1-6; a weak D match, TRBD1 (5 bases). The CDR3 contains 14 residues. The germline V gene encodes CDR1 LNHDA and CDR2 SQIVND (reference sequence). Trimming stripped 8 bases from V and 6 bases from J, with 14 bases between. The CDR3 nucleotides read TGTGCCAGTGCCCCCGGGGGTGGTAATTCACCCCTCCACTTT. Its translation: CASAPGGGNSPLHF.

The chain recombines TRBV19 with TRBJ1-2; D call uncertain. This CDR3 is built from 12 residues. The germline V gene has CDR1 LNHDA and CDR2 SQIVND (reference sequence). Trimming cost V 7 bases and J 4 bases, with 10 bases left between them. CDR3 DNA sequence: TGTGCCAGTAACTCAGGCGCCTATGGCTACACCTTC. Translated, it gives CASNSGAYGYTF.

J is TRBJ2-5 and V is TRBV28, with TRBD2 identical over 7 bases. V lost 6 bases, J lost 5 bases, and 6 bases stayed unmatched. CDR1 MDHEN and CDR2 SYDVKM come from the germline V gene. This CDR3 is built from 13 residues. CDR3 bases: TGTGCCAGCAGCCCGGGGGGAAGGGAGACCCAGTACTTC. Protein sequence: CASSPGGRETQYF.

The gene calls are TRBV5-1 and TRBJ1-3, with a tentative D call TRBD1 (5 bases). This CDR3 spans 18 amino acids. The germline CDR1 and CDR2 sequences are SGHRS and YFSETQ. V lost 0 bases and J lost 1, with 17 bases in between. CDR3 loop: CASSLAPRRGSSGNTIYF. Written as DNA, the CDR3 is TGCGCCAGCAGCTTGGCGCCCCGAAGGGGAAGTTCTGGAAACACCATATATTTT.

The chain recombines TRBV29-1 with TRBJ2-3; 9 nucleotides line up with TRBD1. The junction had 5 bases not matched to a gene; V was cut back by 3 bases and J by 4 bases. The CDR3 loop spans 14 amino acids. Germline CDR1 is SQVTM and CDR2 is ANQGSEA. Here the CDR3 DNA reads TGCAGCGTTGAGGGGGACAGGGCGGCAGATACGCAGTATTTT. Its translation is CSVEGDRAADTQYF.

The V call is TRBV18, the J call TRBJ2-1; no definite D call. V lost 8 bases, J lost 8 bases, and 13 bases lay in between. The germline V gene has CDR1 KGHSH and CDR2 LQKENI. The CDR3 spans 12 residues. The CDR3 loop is CASTTIEDEQFF. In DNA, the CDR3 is TGTGCCAGCACCACTATCGAGGATGAGCAGTTCTTC.

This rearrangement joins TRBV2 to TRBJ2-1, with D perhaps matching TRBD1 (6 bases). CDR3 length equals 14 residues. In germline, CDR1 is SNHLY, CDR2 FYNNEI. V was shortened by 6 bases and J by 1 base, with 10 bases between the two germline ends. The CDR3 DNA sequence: TGTGCCAGCAGGGACAGTCCATCCTACAATGAGCAGTTCTTC. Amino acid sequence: CASRDSPSYNEQFF.

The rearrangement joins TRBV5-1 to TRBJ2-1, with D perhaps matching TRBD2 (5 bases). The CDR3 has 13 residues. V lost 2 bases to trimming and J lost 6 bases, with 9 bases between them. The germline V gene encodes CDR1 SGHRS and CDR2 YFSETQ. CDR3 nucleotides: TGCGCCAGCAGCTTCCCGGGGATCAATGAGCAGTTCTTC. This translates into CASSFPGINEQFF.

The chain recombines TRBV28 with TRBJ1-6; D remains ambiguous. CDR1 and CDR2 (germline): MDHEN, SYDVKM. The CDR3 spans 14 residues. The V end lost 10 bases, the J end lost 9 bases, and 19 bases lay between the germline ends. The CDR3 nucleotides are TGTGCCACCTACGGCGCGATTACGGGTTCACCCCTCCACTTT. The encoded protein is CATYGAITGSPLHF.

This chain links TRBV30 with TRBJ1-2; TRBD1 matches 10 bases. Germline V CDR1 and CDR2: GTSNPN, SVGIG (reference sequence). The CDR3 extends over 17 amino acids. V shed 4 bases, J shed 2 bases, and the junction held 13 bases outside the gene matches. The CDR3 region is CAWTSLIWGQGNYGYTF. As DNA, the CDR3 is TGTGCCTGGACCTCCCTCATCTGGGGACAGGGGAACTATGGCTACACCTTC.

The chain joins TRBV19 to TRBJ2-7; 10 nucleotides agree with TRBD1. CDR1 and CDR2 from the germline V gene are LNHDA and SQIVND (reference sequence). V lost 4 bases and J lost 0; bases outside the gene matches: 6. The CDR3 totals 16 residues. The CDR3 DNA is TGTGCCAGTAGTAGGAGCGGACAGGGGGACTCCTACGAGCAGTACTTC. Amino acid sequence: CASSRSGQGDSYEQYF.

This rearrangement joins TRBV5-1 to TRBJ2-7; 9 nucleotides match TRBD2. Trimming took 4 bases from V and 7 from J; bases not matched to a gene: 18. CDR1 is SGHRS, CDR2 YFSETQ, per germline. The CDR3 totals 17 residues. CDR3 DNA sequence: TGCGCCAGCAGCGCTGAGCCCCTAGCGGGATTCCTTGGGGAGCAGTACTTC. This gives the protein CASSAEPLAGFLGEQYF.

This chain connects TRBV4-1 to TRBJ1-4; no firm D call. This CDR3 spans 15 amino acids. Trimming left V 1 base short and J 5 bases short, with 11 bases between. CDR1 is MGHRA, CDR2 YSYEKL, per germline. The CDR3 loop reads CASSQGSPTNEKLFF. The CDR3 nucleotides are TGCGCCAGCAGCCAAGGAAGCCCTACCAATGAAAAACTGTTTTTT.